The present T cell receptor beta chain was sequenced within a study of OX40 agonist ivuxolimab in advanced cancers. Whole-study context: Ivuxolimab was delivered to patients intravenously every 2 weeks at doses spanning 0.01 to 10 mg/kg. People in dose escalation had one of these cancers: hepatocellular carcinoma, melanoma, renal cell or head and neck cancer.

About this clone itself: Its specificity is not known.

Study-wide results and limits: At 0.1 to 3.0 mg/kg and by week 6, CD4+ and CD8+ T cells in the blood had expanded clonally. The average count of expanded clones was higher among CD8+ T cells than among CD4+.

This CDR3 has 13 residues. Trimming removed 1 base at V and 2 bases at J, with 5 bases between. The V gene's germline CDR1 is SGHTA and CDR2 FQGNSA. Using immunoSEQ multiplex PCR, the repertoire was profiled, and TCRdb retains in-frame clones only, with some absent. The sample includes 70,000 or so clones, about 84% of them seen just once. This sequence originates from an adult with an advanced solid tumor such as melanoma, head and neck, liver or kidney cancer. This sample comprised CD4+ or CD8+ T cells sorted from blood, obtained in a trial of the OX40 agonist ivuxolimab. This sequence joins TRBV7-2 and TRBJ2-5; D remains unclear. The CDR3: CASSLEGQETQYF. The CDR3 nucleotides are TGTGCCAGCAGCTTAGAAGGGCAAGAGACCCAGTACTTC.